This T cell receptor (beta chain) was sequenced during a study of blood T cell repertoires in COVID-19. Study as a whole: The United States, Italy and Spain were the sources of the acute and convalescent COVID-19 samples. T cells, B-cell-depleted T cells, or PBMCs supplied cDNA or gDNA.

Concerning this clone itself: At one of its ends the junction is not consistent with the germline gene, which may arise from a read error.

Per the study methods: Amplification from reference gene primers served as the basis for estimated nucleated cell counts. Here immunoSEQ multiplex PCR was the method, and the copy in TCRdb shows in-frame clones only, minus some. For V, J and clone size, that table is used; D and trimming come from the DNA. Found here are 95,000 to 120,000 clones, 81% of them singletons; the top ten hold around 1.5%. Germline V lookup: CDR1 LNHDA, CDR2 SQIVND (reference sequence). CDR3 length: 14 residues. This TCR was recovered from a middle-aged man with acute or convalescent COVID-19. The chain joins TRBV19 to TRBJ1-1; TRBD1 matches at 7 bases. The source material was peripheral blood. CDR3 loop: CASSIGGANTEAFF. The CDR3 region has the DNA TGTGCCAGTAGCATAGGGGGCGCGAACACTGAAGCTTTCTTT.